The rows below give T cell receptor beta chains drawn from one sample of a study of breast tumors, draining lymph nodes, adjacent tissues. TCRdb itself ran the multiplex PCR reads through MiXCR, one entry per CDR3 protein. The table includes some 170,000 distinct CDR3 sequences, roughly a third detected once. Sequencing was done on a sample of axillary lymph node tissue. Receptor source: a female donor with breast cancer. Some clones in this sample may be carry-over from other donors' samples. CDR3s include the opening cysteine and the closing phenylalanine or tryptophan. Each record gives: V gene, J gene, CDR3 protein.

V: TRBV6-2/TRBV6-3; J: TRBJ2-7; CDR3: CASSYLAGGPEQYF
V: TRBV5-8; J: TRBJ2-6; CDR3: CASSSLTQGANVLTF
V: TRBV9; J: TRBJ2-5; CDR3: CASSGLAGGVETQYF
V: TRBV10-3; J: TRBJ1-2; CDR3: CAISEPGASNYGYTF
V: TRBV20-1; J: TRBJ1-2; CDR3: CSAPRGSRGEGYTF
V: TRBV6-2/TRBV6-3; J: TRBJ2-6; CDR3: CASTRQGTGAGANVLTF
V: TRBV5-1; J: TRBJ2-3; CDR3: CASSSWGSSTDTQYF
V: TRBV7-3; J: TRBJ2-3; CDR3: CASSLTGGRTDTQYF
V: TRBV2; J: TRBJ1-6; CDR3: CASRPGTESPLHF
V: TRBV28; J: TRBJ1-2; CDR3: CASGQGNYGYTF
V: TRBV7-3; J: TRBJ2-2; CDR3: CASRRRGDTGELFF
V: TRBV5-1; J: TRBJ2-5; CDR3: CASSLVGPALGETQYF
V: TRBV5-4; J: TRBJ2-7; CDR3: CASSLRGTPTYEQYF
V: TRBV24-1; J: TRBJ1-3; CDR3: CATSEAPGPSNYGYTIYF
V: TRBV7-2; J: TRBJ2-1; CDR3: CASSSSTGAGLAGDYNEQFF
V: TRBV7-2; J: TRBJ2-2; CDR3: CASSPLWQGTGELFF
V: TRBV27; J: TRBJ1-1; CDR3: CASRLGTVNTEAFF
V: TRBV6-4; J: TRBJ1-4; CDR3: CASSDSKFGRETGATNEKLFF
V: TRBV6-5; J: TRBJ2-7; CDR3: CASSYSRTYRLEQYF
V: TRBV20-1; J: TRBJ2-5; CDR3: CSASDLLASSQETQYF
V: TRBV25-1; J: TRBJ1-2; CDR3: CASSFWTGFGDGYTF
V: TRBV12-3/TRBV12-4; J: TRBJ2-3; CDR3: CASSFPVGGQYF
V: TRBV28; J: TRBJ1-5; CDR3: CASSRGQGAGGNQPQHF
V: TRBV9; J: TRBJ2-3; CDR3: CASSRLPTLAGLSTDTQYF
V: TRBV7-6; J: TRBJ1-6; CDR3: CACSRDGQGSRPPLHF
V: TRBV7-7; J: TRBJ2-3; CDR3: CASSLGSLTDTQYF
V: TRBV30; J: TRBJ2-7; CDR3: CAWSLVFRDSYEQYF
V: TRBV11-2; J: TRBJ2-2; CDR3: CASSLVGVGSNTGELFF
V: TRBV5-1; J: TRBJ2-7; CDR3: CASSARSYEQYF
V: TRBV2; J: TRBJ2-7; CDR3: CASRQGLLEYEQYF
V: TRBV10-3; J: TRBJ1-1; CDR3: CAISVRQGDLNTEAFF
V: TRBV28; J: TRBJ1-4; CDR3: CASLTAGTGNEKLFF
V: TRBV7-9; J: TRBJ2-1; CDR3: CASSSDTSKEQSF
V: TRBV11-2; J: TRBJ2-5; CDR3: CASSLIAGGMETQYF
V: TRBV30; J: TRBJ2-1; CDR3: CAWSGFGGTYNEQFF
V: TRBV15; J: TRBJ2-5; CDR3: CATSSLGRTSGPKGGETQYF
V: TRBV20-1; J: TRBJ2-3; CDR3: CSARRERGTDTQYF
V: TRBV19; J: TRBJ2-5; CDR3: CASRRTVRETQYF
V: TRBV7-9; J: TRBJ2-4; CDR3: CASSPLGDRLAKNIQYF
V: TRBV18; J: TRBJ1-4; CDR3: CASSPVTNEKLFF